Listed below are T cell receptor beta chains from one sample, sequenced in a study of shared clonotypes between healthy human individuals. The method was immunoSEQ multiplex PCR; TCRdb's version includes in-frame clones alone and lacks a portion of them. This table holds 2 million to 3 million clones, 80% to 95% found once. The sequencing sample was made of naive CD4+ T cells from PBMCs. The receptors come from a man between 18 and 35 years old in good health. Some clones in this sample may be carry-over from other donors' samples. Both conserved end residues are part of each CDR3. A D gene is named only where the DNA matches it firmly. Expanded clones get a size class; other rows say once, few or many, or leave the size out.

V gene	D gene	J gene	clone size	CDR3 protein	CDR3 DNA
TRBV6-1	.	TRBJ2-3	.	CASSASHARDTQYF	TGTGCCAGCAGTGCTAGCCACGCACGAGATACGCAGTATTTT
TRBV7-2	.	TRBJ2-1	.	CASSLLLGNEQFF	TGTGCCAGCAGCCTCCTTCTTGGGAATGAGCAGTTCTTC
TRBV6-1	TRBD1	TRBJ2-5	once	CASSTTGQGTAQYF	TGTGCCAGCAGCACCACCGGACAGGGAACTGCCCAGTACTTC
TRBV5-1	.	TRBJ2-1	.	CASSLGADNEQFF	TGCGCCAGCAGCTTGGGCGCAGACAATGAGCAGTTCTTC
TRBV11-3	TRBD2	TRBJ2-1	.	CASSLGGAGGPPGEQFF	TGTGCCAGCAGCTTAGGTGGGGCGGGAGGGCCGCCCGGTGAGCAGTTCTTC
TRBV7-6	.	TRBJ1-1	.	CASSFGRGMNTEAFF	TGTGCCAGCAGCTTTGGTCGAGGGATGAACACTGAAGCTTTCTTT
TRBV6-5	.	TRBJ1-4	.	CASSQQGGYEKLFF	TGTGCCAGCAGTCAACAGGGAGGGTATGAAAAACTGTTTTTT
TRBV7-2	.	TRBJ2-1	.	CASSLDYNEQFF	TGTGCCAGCAGCTTAGACTACAATGAGCAGTTCTTC
TRBV29-1	TRBD1	TRBJ1-2	.	CSVWDRAGYTF	TGCAGCGTTTGGGACAGGGCTGGCTACACCTTC
TRBV18	TRBD2	TRBJ2-7	.	CASSEGLAGNYEQYF	TGTGCCAGCTCAGAGGGACTAGCGGGAAATTACGAGCAGTACTTC
TRBV27	TRBD1	TRBJ1-2	.	CASRTPDRVGWGYTF	TGTGCCAGCAGAACACCCGACAGGGTCGGTTGGGGCTACACCTTC
TRBV18	.	TRBJ2-7	.	CASSVWGRQAGYEQYF	TGTGCCAGCTCCGTCTGGGGGAGGCAGGCCGGCTACGAGCAGTACTTC
TRBV7-2	.	TRBJ2-7	.	CASSLDGRGTYEQYF	TGTGCCAGCAGCTTAGACGGCAGGGGAACCTACGAGCAGTACTTC
TRBV7-3	TRBD1	TRBJ1-1	.	CASSGQGGTEAFF	TGTGCCAGCAGCGGACAGGGAGGGACTGAAGCTTTCTTT
TRBV18	TRBD1	TRBJ1-1	.	CASSGTGTEAFF	TGTGCCAGCTCAGGGACAGGGACTGAAGCTTTCTTT
TRBV6-5	TRBD1	TRBJ2-5	.	CASSRTGGEQYF	TGTGCCAGCAGTAGGACAGGGGGTGAGCAGTACTTC
TRBV9	.	TRBJ1-1	.	CASSVDVGQNTEAFF	TGTGCCAGCAGCGTCGATGTAGGCCAGAACACTGAAGCTTTCTTT
TRBV5-8	.	TRBJ2-7	.	CASSLITRGRSPRQYF	TGTGCCAGCAGCCTGATTACCCGGGGACGCTCCCCCAGGCAGTACTTC
TRBV7-9	TRBD1	TRBJ2-7	.	CASSLDRGITYEQYF	TGTGCCAGCAGCTTAGACAGGGGGATAACATACGAGCAGTACTTC
TRBV28	.	TRBJ1-2	.	CASSFWGARDGYTF	TGTGCCAGCAGTTTTTGGGGGGCGCGCGATGGCTACACCTTC
TRBV6-5	.	TRBJ1-4	few	CASTRDGEKLFF	TGTGCCAGCACTCGTGATGGTGAAAAACTGTTTTTT
TRBV7-2	TRBD2	TRBJ2-1	.	CASTPTGGNYNEQFF	TGTGCCAGCACCCCGACGGGGGGAAACTACAATGAGCAGTTCTTC
TRBV28	.	TRBJ2-5	once	CASSPGGTAETQYF	TGTGCCAGCAGTCCCGGGGGGACAGCAGAGACCCAGTACTTC
TRBV28	TRBD2	TRBJ2-7	.	CASIGDGRYEQYF	TGTGCCAGCATTGGGGACGGGAGGTACGAGCAGTACTTC
TRBV5-1	.	TRBJ2-1	.	CASSSLRSGLDEQFF	TGCGCCAGCAGCTCTCTAAGGTCAGGGTTGGATGAGCAGTTCTTC
TRBV28	.	TRBJ2-5	.	CASSPPRTGLETQYF	TGTGCCAGCAGTCCGCCCCGAACAGGGTTGGAGACCCAGTACTTC
TRBV5-6	TRBD2	TRBJ2-1	.	CASSPPAGIKLEQFF	TGTGCCAGCAGCCCCCCAGCGGGAATAAAGCTTGAGCAGTTCTTC
TRBV6-5	TRBD1	TRBJ1-6	.	CASSYLNPRGSPLHF	TGTGCCAGCAGTTACTTAAACCCCAGGGGGTCACCCCTCCACTTT
TRBV18	.	TRBJ1-2	.	CASSPAKGNYGYTF	TGTGCCAGCTCACCAGCGAAAGGGAACTATGGCTACACCTTC
TRBV18	TRBD1	TRBJ1-4	.	CASSRDSTNEKLFF	TGTGCCAGCTCACGGGACAGCACTAATGAAAAACTGTTTTTT
TRBV7-9	TRBD1	TRBJ2-7	.	CASSFLRQGGGDEQYF	TGTGCCAGCAGCTTCCTACGACAGGGGGGAGGGGACGAGCAGTACTTC
TRBV27	.	TRBJ2-7	.	CASSSANPPWVYEQYF	TGTGCCAGCAGTTCGGCAAACCCCCCTTGGGTCTACGAGCAGTACTTC
TRBV5-1	TRBD2	TRBJ2-1	.	CASSLGPAGGYNEQFF	TGCGCCAGCAGCTTGGGGCCAGCGGGGGGATACAATGAGCAGTTCTTC
TRBV5-5	.	TRBJ2-7	.	CASSLGVGLTYEQYF	TGTGCCAGCAGCTTGGGAGTCGGGTTAACCTACGAGCAGTACTTC
TRBV2	.	TRBJ1-2	.	CASSEGRARGGYTF	TGTGCCAGCAGTGAGGGACGCGCACGGGGCGGCTACACCTTC
TRBV10-3	.	TRBJ2-1	.	CAISESNQRVYNEQFF	TGTGCCATCAGTGAGTCGAACCAGCGGGTCTACAATGAGCAGTTCTTC
TRBV30	TRBD1	TRBJ1-4	.	CAWRTGSWEKLFF	TGTGCCTGGAGGACAGGGTCATGGGAAAAACTGTTTTTT
TRBV7-9	.	TRBJ2-1	.	CASSSGRGSHNEQFF	TGTGCCAGCAGCTCAGGTCGGGGGAGCCACAATGAGCAGTTCTTC
TRBV9	TRBD1	TRBJ2-7	.	CASSVTGVSEQYF	TGTGCCAGCAGCGTGACAGGGGTTAGCGAGCAGTACTTC
TRBV5-1	.	TRBJ1-2	.	CASSLNDRKNYGYTF	TGCGCCAGCAGCTTGAACGACAGAAAAAACTATGGCTACACCTTC
TRBV28	.	TRBJ1-5	.	CASSFRPHTQPQHF	TGTGCCAGCAGTTTTCGGCCGCACACTCAGCCCCAGCATTTT
TRBV5-1	TRBD2	TRBJ2-5	.	CASSLSGSGLETQYF	TGCGCCAGCAGCTTGAGCGGGAGCGGACTGGAGACCCAGTACTTC
TRBV6-5	TRBD1	TRBJ2-6	.	CASRTGGSGANVLTF	TGTGCCAGCAGAACAGGGGGCTCTGGGGCCAACGTCCTGACTTTC
TRBV5-1	.	TRBJ2-1	.	CASTLGDSYNEQFF	TGCGCCAGTACCCTGGGCGATTCCTACAATGAGCAGTTCTTC